This T cell receptor (beta chain) was recorded in a study of CD8+ T cells in alopecia areata. Study at large: Treated patients took oral tofacitinib at 5 to 10 mg twice daily. Study outcomes and limitations: The study found higher clonality in lesional than normal scalp, especially in alopecia totalis/universalis.

The count of this clone is one. The antigen remains unidentified. Alopecia areata patients had lesional scalp punch biopsies and peripheral blood taken from them. The CDR3 has 14 residues. V was trimmed by 5 bases and J by 4 bases, leaving 14 bases between them. Germline V gene data show CDR1 as MNHNS and CDR2 as SASEGT. TCR sequencing used cDNA made by reverse transcription of extracted RNA. Method: immunoSEQ multiplex PCR; TCRdb's copy keeps in-frame clones and lacks some. Here the sample spans over 200,000 clones, 50% to 60% being singletons. Sequencing used CD4+ T cells sorted from blood, obtained at week 0. The receptor comes from a human donor with alopecia areata. The J gene is TRBJ1-1, the V gene TRBV6-1; D not resolved. The CDR3 reads CASSSRTVGTEAFF. CDR3 sequence (DNA): TGTGCCAGCAGTTCCCGGACGGTGGGCACTGAAGCTTTCTTT.